This T cell receptor beta chain came from a study of blood T cell repertoires in COVID-19. The CDR3 length is 14 residues. Unmatched junction bases numbered 6, after V lost 6 bases and J lost 6 bases. CDR1 is KGHSH, CDR2 LQKENI, per germline. The age range of participants was about 18 to 95 years, with residence in approximately 25 US areas. This clone was seen a handful of times. Original analysis: The assay estimated nucleated cells by amplifying reference gene primers. TCRdb's copy holds only in-frame clones and misses some; the assay was immunoSEQ multiplex PCR. V, J and clone size are taken as reported in that table, and D and trimming were inferred from the DNA itself. This table holds about 440,000 clones, 87% found once.

The sample was PBMCs or T cells enriched from blood (not recorded which). The receptor was isolated from a woman aged 18-29 years with acute COVID-19. The J gene is TRBJ2-1, the V gene TRBV18; TRBD2 matches at 9 bases. CDR3 nucleotides: TGTGCCAGCTCGCCAACTAGCGGGTCCAATGAGCAGTTCTTC. This gives the protein CASSPTSGSNEQFF.